This T cell receptor beta chain was recorded in a study of shared clonotypes between healthy human individuals. Authors' analysis steps: ImmunoSEQ sequences covered only the junction and lacked quality scores; filtering therefore differed. Clones were read by immunoSEQ multiplex PCR, and TCRdb kept only the in-frame ones, dropping some. V, J and clone size are those of that table, while D and trimming were read from the DNA. The repertoire has 2 million to 2.5 million clones, around 95% of them found once; the top ten carry 0.1% to 0.15%. The CDR3 contains 14 residues. Trimming removed 4 bases from V and 7 bases from J, with 13 bases in between. Germline CDR1 SNHLY, CDR2 FYNNEI. Into CD45RA+ naive and CD45RA-negative memory subsets, the CD4+ cells were split. Comments on this clone: Its target is unknown.

Whole-study results and caveats: Sampling was confined to blood; repertoires within tissues likely differ. A generally larger estimated richness was seen in naive subsets than in memory subsets.

The receptor comes from a man aged 18 to 29 in good health. The source material was naive CD4+ T cells sorted from blood. Subset described: CD45RA+ positively selected. V usage is TRBV2 and J usage is TRBJ1-4, with D possibly being TRBD1 (5 bases). The CDR3 DNA follows: TGTGCCAGCAGTGGGACAACGAGGGGTGAAAAACTGTTTTTT. Translated: CASSGTTRGEKLFF.